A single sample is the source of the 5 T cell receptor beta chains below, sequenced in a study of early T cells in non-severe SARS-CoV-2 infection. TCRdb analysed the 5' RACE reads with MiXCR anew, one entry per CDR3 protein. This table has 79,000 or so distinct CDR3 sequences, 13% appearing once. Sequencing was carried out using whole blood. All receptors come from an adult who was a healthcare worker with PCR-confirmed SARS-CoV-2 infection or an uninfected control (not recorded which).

The CDR3 loop is CASNSLRDKAYEQYF. CDR3 nucleotides: TGTGCCAGCAACAGCTTAAGGGACAAAGCCTACGAGCAGTACTTC. The chain recombines TRBV7-9 with TRBJ2-7, with D maybe TRBD1 (6 bases). The CDR3 has 15 amino acids. Germline CDR1 reads SEHNR; CDR2 reads FQNEAQ (reference sequence). With 7 bases removed from V and 2 bases from J, the gap between germline ends came to 18 bases.

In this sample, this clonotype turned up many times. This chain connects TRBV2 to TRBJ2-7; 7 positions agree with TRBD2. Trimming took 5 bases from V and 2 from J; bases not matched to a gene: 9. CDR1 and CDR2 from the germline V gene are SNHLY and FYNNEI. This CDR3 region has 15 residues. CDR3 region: CASSFTGLSTYEQYF. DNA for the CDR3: TGTGCCAGCAGTTTCACGGGACTATCTACCTACGAGCAGTACTTC.

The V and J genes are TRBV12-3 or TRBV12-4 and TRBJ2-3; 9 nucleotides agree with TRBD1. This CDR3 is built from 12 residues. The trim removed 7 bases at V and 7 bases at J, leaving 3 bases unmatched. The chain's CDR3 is CASTGQGNTQYF. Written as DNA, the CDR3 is TGTGCCAGCACTGGACAGGGGAATACGCAGTATTTT.

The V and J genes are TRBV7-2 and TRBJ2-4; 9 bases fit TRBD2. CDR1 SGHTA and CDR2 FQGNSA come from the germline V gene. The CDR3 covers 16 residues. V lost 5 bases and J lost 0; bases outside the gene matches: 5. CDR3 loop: CASSPGLAKAKNIQYF. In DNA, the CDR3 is TGTGCCAGCAGCCCAGGACTAGCGAAAGCCAAAAACATTCAGTACTTC.

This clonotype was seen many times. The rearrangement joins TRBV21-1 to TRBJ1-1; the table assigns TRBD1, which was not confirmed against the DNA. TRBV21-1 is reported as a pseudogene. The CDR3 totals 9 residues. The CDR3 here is CYRGSEVFF. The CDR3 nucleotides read TGTTACAGGGGCTCTGAAGTTTTCTTT.